The 19 T cell receptor beta chains listed next were all sequenced from one sample in a study of OX40 agonist ivuxolimab in advanced cancers. Method: immunoSEQ multiplex PCR; TCRdb's copy keeps in-frame clones and lacks some. There are under 85,000 clones in the sample; 88% occur only once, and 0.45% to 0.55% lies in the top ten. Sequencing used CD4+ or CD8+ T cells sorted from blood, obtained in a trial of the OX40 agonist ivuxolimab. Receptor source: an adult with an advanced solid tumor such as melanoma, head and neck, liver or kidney cancer.

About this clone: The sample contains more than one DNA sequence encoding this CDR3. The V gene is TRBV7-9, the J gene TRBJ2-7; 7 bases are shared with TRBD1. The CDR3 spans 15 residues. The V gene end was trimmed by 1 base and the J gene end by 3 bases; junction bases not matched to a gene: 6. The germline V gene has CDR1 SEHNR and CDR2 FQNEAQ (reference sequence). CDR3 DNA: TGTGCCAGCAGCTTAGGGGGGCCAGGGGGCTACGAGCAGTACTTC. Translated: CASSLGGPGGYEQYF.

The chain couples TRBV5-6 to TRBJ2-7; D tentatively fits TRBD1 or TRBD2 (5 bases each). Germline V gene data show CDR1 as SGHDT and CDR2 as YYEEEE. Trimming shortened V by 2 bases and J by 2 bases, and 8 bases separated the two germline ends. The CDR3 covers 13 residues. The chain's CDR3 is CASSFRGTYEQYF. The CDR3 region has the DNA TGTGCCAGCAGCTTCCGGGGCACCTACGAGCAGTACTTC. Full variable domain (missing parts from reference TRBV5-6 and TRBJ2-7): DAGVTQSPTHLIKTRGQQVTLRCSPKSGHDTVSWYQQALGQGPQFIFQYYEEEERQRGNFPDRFSGHQFPNYSSELNVNALLLGDSALYLCASSFRGTYEQYFGPGTRLTVT.

The V call is TRBV6-5, the J call TRBJ1-2; the D gene is possibly TRBD1 (6 bases). V dropped 6 bases and J dropped 9 bases, with 23 bases sitting between them. Germline CDR1 and CDR2: MNHEY and SVGAGI. The CDR3 is 15 residues long. As DNA, the CDR3 is TGTGCCAGCAGCTCCCCTGGGGCGGGGGCCGGGCGCTACACCTTC. Translation: CASSSPGAGAGRYTF.

The chain carries TRBV2 and TRBJ2-7; D is unresolved. Looked up from germline, CDR1 is SNHLY and CDR2 is FYNNEI. Trimming removed 5 bases at V and 0 bases at J, with 14 bases between. The CDR3 consists of 15 residues. DNA of the CDR3: TGTGCCAGCAGTCGAAGATTTGTTAGCTCCTACGAGCAGTACTTC. Protein: CASSRRFVSSYEQYF. The complete variable domain, with remaining parts taken from reference TRBV2 and TRBJ2-7, reads EPEVTQTPSHQVTQMGQEVILRCVPISNHLYFYWYRQILGQKVEFLVSFYNNEISEKSEIFDDQFSVERPDGSNFTLKIRSTKLEDSAMYFCASSRRFVSSYEQYFGPGTRLTVT.

The rearrangement uses TRBV28 and TRBJ1-5, with unresolved D. Germline assignment: CDR1 MDHEN and CDR2 SYDVKM. This CDR3 is 15 amino acids long. The V and J ends lost 4 bases and 2 bases respectively, with 12 bases between them. This chain's CDR3 is CASSWILQGNQPQHF. CDR3 in DNA: TGTGCCAGCAGTTGGATCCTTCAAGGCAATCAGCCCCAGCATTTT.

CDR3 in amino acids: CASSLRDYNEQFF. CDR3 nucleotide sequence: TGTGCCAGCAGCCTGAGGGACTACAATGAGCAGTTCTTC. The rearrangement links TRBV7-9 to TRBJ2-1; D might be TRBD2 (5 bases). CDR3 length: 13 residues. The germline V and J ends were trimmed by 5 bases and 3 bases, with 8 bases remaining between them. Germline CDR1 is SEHNR and CDR2 is FQNEAQ (reference sequence).

The rearrangement uses TRBV5-8 and TRBJ2-3, with a possible D match to TRBD1 (5 bases). Germline V CDR1 and CDR2: SGHTS, YDEGEE. Trimming took 3 bases from V and 0 from J, leaving 14 bases between them. The CDR3 is made up of 16 amino acids. CDR3: CASSSVTALSTDTQYF. CDR3 nucleotide sequence: TGTGCCAGCAGCTCGGTGACAGCCCTGAGCACAGATACGCAGTATTTT. The full variable domain, with the rest looked up from reference TRBV5-8 and TRBJ2-3, is EAGVTQSPTHLIKTRGQQATLRCSPISGHTSVYWYQQALGLGLQFLLWYDEGEERNRGNFPPRFSGRQFPNYSSELNVNALELEDSALYLCASSSVTALSTDTQYFGPGTRLTVL.

The chain recombines TRBV5-1 with TRBJ2-3; 8 bases fit TRBD2. The CDR3 extends over 20 amino acids. Trimming at V came to 3 bases and at J to 7 bases, leaving 25 bases not matched to a gene. Germline lookup yields CDR1 SGHRS and CDR2 YFSETQ. The CDR3 reads CASSSRTGVGAGGRTHTQYF. The CDR3 nucleotides are TGCGCCAGCAGCTCTCGGACGGGAGTAGGGGCGGGGGGACGCACCCATACGCAGTATTTT.

The chain is built from TRBV4-2 and TRBJ2-1; D is perhaps TRBD1 (6 bases). Germline-derived CDR1 and CDR2 are LGHNA and YNFKEQ. This CDR3 is built from 15 residues. V gave up 1 base and J gave up 4 bases, with 11 bases separating them. CDR3 coding DNA: TGTGCCAGCAGCCAAGTTCGAGGGGGATACAATGAGCAGTTCTTC. Encoded protein: CASSQVRGGYNEQFF.

V and J are TRBV9 and TRBJ1-3, with D uncertain. The germline V gene has CDR1 SGDLS and CDR2 YYNGEE. V shed 0 bases and J shed 0 bases, with 13 bases lying between them. CDR3 size: 17 residues. CDR3 nucleotides: TGTGCCAGCAGCGTAGCTTCTTACACCCTCTCTGGAAACACCATATATTTT. It is translated as CASSVASYTLSGNTIYF. The variable domain in full, with the rest retrieved from reference TRBV9 and TRBJ1-3, is DSGVTQTPKHLITATGQRVTLRCSPRSGDLSVYWYQQSLDQGLQFLIQYYNGEERAKGNILERFSAQQFPDLHSELNLSSLELGDSALYFCASSVASYTLSGNTIYFGEGSWLTVV.

The DNA for the CDR3 is TGTGCCAGCAGCTTTGGGCAGCCGAATAGCAATCAGCCCCAGCATTTT. Translating gives CASSFGQPNSNQPQHF. J is TRBJ1-5 and V is TRBV5-6; no clear D gene. This CDR3 contains 16 residues. Germline-derived CDR1 and CDR2 are SGHDT and YYEEEE. Trimming removed 2 bases from V and 0 bases from J, with 12 bases in between.

J is TRBJ2-1 and V is TRBV5-8; D may be TRBD2 (5 bases). Looked up from germline, CDR1 is SGHTS and CDR2 is YDEGEE. The V end lost 4 bases, the J end lost 4 bases, and 18 bases lay between the germline ends. The CDR3 is made up of 16 amino acids. CDR3 nucleotides: TGTGCCAGCAGCCCTGGCTCTGGGCGAGGGTACAATGAGCAGTTCTTC. Translated: CASSPGSGRGYNEQFF.

The chain carries TRBV27 and TRBJ2-7; no reliable D call. The CDR3 is 14 amino acids. Germline CDR1 is MNHEY and CDR2 is SMNVEV (reference sequence). Trimming took off 8 bases at V and 2 bases at J, with 16 bases between the two ends. CDR3 sequence: CASLGFSRPYEQYF. The CDR3 region has the DNA TGTGCCAGCCTTGGGTTCTCCCGGCCCTACGAGCAGTACTTC.

J is TRBJ1-2 and V is TRBV25-1; D uncertain. Germline-derived CDR1 and CDR2 are MGHDK and SYGVNS. This CDR3 region has 13 residues. Deletions cut 5 bases from V and 0 bases from J, with 7 bases between. This CDR3 is CASSRTANYGYTF. The CDR3 DNA follows: TGTGCCAGCAGTCGTACCGCTAACTATGGCTACACCTTC.

The chain carries TRBV28 and TRBJ2-5; TRBD2 aligns across 12 bases. This CDR3 is built from 15 residues. Unmatched junction bases numbered 4, after V lost 4 bases and J lost 4 bases. Germline V gene lookup returns CDR1 MDHEN and CDR2 SYDVKM. The CDR3: CASSSRLAGAETQYF. The DNA of the CDR3 is TGTGCCAGCAGTTCCCGACTAGCGGGGGCAGAGACCCAGTACTTC.

This chain links TRBV10-1 with TRBJ1-1; D uncertain. Germline V gives CDR1 WNHNN, CDR2 SYGVQD (reference sequence). V was pared by 7 bases and J by 6 bases, with 24 bases between. The CDR3 totals 16 residues. CDR3 sequence: CASIIWAGGSYPEAFF. CDR3 coding DNA: TGCGCCAGCATTATTTGGGCCGGCGGTAGTTACCCTGAAGCTTTCTTT.

The chain combines TRBV7-2 with TRBJ2-1, with unresolved D. The germline gives CDR1 SGHTA, CDR2 FQGNSA. CDR3 length: 13 residues. V was pared by 5 bases and J by 0 bases, with 5 bases between. The CDR3 spells CASSQSSYNEQFF. The CDR3 DNA reads TGTGCCAGCAGCCAAAGCTCCTACAATGAGCAGTTCTTC.

This clone was seen just once. The chain uses TRBV6-6 and TRBJ2-5, with a weak D call TRBD2 (5 bases). The V end was cut by 6 bases, the J end by 1 base, with 12 bases between. Germline CDR1 and CDR2: MNHNY and SVGAGI (reference sequence). The CDR3 runs 14 residues. The CDR3 reads CASRLGSPQETQYF. CDR3 bases: TGTGCCAGCAGACTAGGGAGTCCCCAAGAGACCCAGTACTTC.

This clone was picked up one time. This sequence joins TRBV9 and TRBJ1-1; D is ambiguous. The CDR3 has 14 amino acids. V was trimmed by 3 bases and J by 6 bases, leaving 15 bases between them. Germline V lookup: CDR1 SGDLS, CDR2 YYNGEE. CDR3 amino acids: CASSAGNGNSEAFF. CDR3 bases: TGTGCCAGCAGCGCCGGTAATGGAAATTCTGAAGCTTTCTTT.